This T cell receptor beta chain was documented in a study of T cells expressing NK-cell markers. At the level of the study: Of eight sequenced donors, seven were HCMV-seropositive and one HCMV-seronegative.

Generation of TCR beta cDNA was performed by 5'RACE template switching incorporating UMIs. Reprocessing the 5' RACE reads, TCRdb reports a single entry for every CDR3 protein and omits DNA. The sample totals 350,000 to 450,000 distinct CDR3 sequences. General study findings and limits: Topping the CD3+CD56-NKG2C+ fraction as well were these clonotypes, in a few donors.

The CDR3 loop spans 15 amino acids. Per the germline V gene, CDR1 is SGHAT and CDR2 is FQNNGV. As for this clonotype: Its specificity is not known.

Sequenced: blood T cells: a sorted CD56 or NKG2C T cell subset, CD4+ or CD8+ T cells, or bulk PBMC T cells (not recorded which). The TCR comes from a man aged 18-70 years in good health. This chain connects TRBV11-2 to TRBJ1-1; TCRdb returns TRBD1, unconfirmable since there is no DNA. The CDR3 is CASSFSPGGGQEAFF.